A single sample gave rise to the 27 T cell receptor beta chains below, sequenced in a study of blood T cell repertoires in COVID-19. Libraries were prepared by immunoSEQ multiplex PCR; TCRdb keeps only in-frame clonotypes and omits some of them. Of roughly 61,000 clones listed, about 91% are singletons. The material sequenced was peripheral blood. All receptors derive from a man in his sixties with acute or convalescent COVID-19.

The sample holds one count of this clone. This chain uses TRBV24-1 with TRBJ1-5; 7 nucleotides agree with TRBD1. J lost 13 bases, V lost 8 bases, and 10 bases had no gene match. This CDR3 has 12 residues. Germline values: CDR1 KGHDR, CDR2 SFDVKD. DNA for the CDR3: TGTGCCACCAACAACGGACAGGAAAGACAGCATTTT. This encodes CATNNGQERQHF.

The chain recombines TRBV12-3 or TRBV12-4 with TRBJ2-7; weak D call: TRBD2 (5 bases). CDR3 length: 13 amino acids. V dropped 3 bases and J dropped 7 bases, with 13 bases sitting between them. The CDR3 sequence: CASSFGSSHEQYF. In DNA form, the CDR3 reads TGTGCCAGCAGTTTTGGGAGCTCGCATGAGCAGTACTTC.

V usage is TRBV7-2 and J usage is TRBJ2-3, with no clear D. Trimming took 7 bases from V and 0 from J, leaving 8 bases between them. The CDR3 has 13 residues. Germline V gene data show CDR1 as SGHTA and CDR2 as FQGNSA. The CDR3 is CASKRGSTDTQYF. CDR3 nucleotides: TGTGCCAGCAAACGAGGAAGCACAGATACGCAGTATTTT.

The count of this clone is one. Here the CDR3 reads CASSLTSGRTHEQYF. The CDR3 nucleotides read TGTGCCAGCAGCCTGACTAGCGGGAGAACCCACGAGCAGTACTTC. The V call is TRBV7-3, the J call TRBJ2-7; TRBD2 matches at 12 bases. V lost 5 bases to trimming and J lost 5 bases; unmatched junction nucleotides: 7. This CDR3 spans 15 amino acids. CDR1 and CDR2 (germline): SGHTA, FQGTGA.

The chain recombines TRBV29-1 with TRBJ2-1; 9 nucleotides align to TRBD2. The CDR3 totals 13 residues. V lost 4 bases, J lost 6 bases, and 4 bases stayed unmatched. Germline CDR1 SQVTM, CDR2 ANQGSEA. CDR3 in DNA: TGCAGCGTTGGGGGACTAGCCGCCAATGAGCAGTTCTTC. This sequence encodes CSVGGLAANEQFF.

The V and J genes are TRBV9 and TRBJ1-5, with 7 bases identical to TRBD1. Germline CDR1 and CDR2: SGDLS and YYNGEE. The ends lost 4 bases at V and 16 bases at J; junction bases unmatched: 17. The CDR3 is 14 amino acids. In DNA form, the CDR3 reads TGTGCCAGCAGCAAGGGAGGTTCCCGGGACAGAGTCCATTTT. Its protein product is CASSKGGSRDRVHF.

The genes are TRBV29-1 and TRBJ2-2; tentatively, D is TRBD1 (6 bases). This CDR3 region has 15 residues. The V and J ends lost 5 bases and 8 bases respectively, with 21 bases between them. Germline V gives CDR1 SQVTM, CDR2 ANQGSEA. The CDR3 loop reads CSVRQDMRVAGELFF. The CDR3 nucleotides read TGCAGCGTTCGACAGGATATGAGAGTGGCAGGGGAGCTGTTTTTT.

This chain joins TRBV19 and TRBJ1-4, with D unclear. The germline V gene has CDR1 LNHDA and CDR2 SQIVND (reference sequence). V lost 7 bases, J lost 4 bases, and 13 bases lay in between. CDR3 size: 14 residues. CDR3 region: CASNIKRNNEKLFF. In DNA form, the CDR3 reads TGTGCCAGTAACATTAAGCGGAATAATGAAAAACTGTTTTTT.

This chain uses TRBV7-3 with TRBJ2-3, with unresolved D. Trimming cost V 5 bases and J 3 bases, with 9 bases left between them. CDR1 and CDR2 (germline): SGHTA, FQGTGA. There are 13 residues in the CDR3. The CDR3 DNA is TGTGCCAGCAGCGGTCCAGAAACAGATACGCAGTATTTT. Translation: CASSGPETDTQYF.

The rearrangement uses TRBV27 and TRBJ2-7, with D maybe TRBD1 (5 bases). Trimming took 0 bases from V and 3 from J, leaving 12 bases between them. CDR1 is MNHEY, CDR2 SMNVEV, per germline (reference sequence). This CDR3 has 15 amino acids. The CDR3 DNA sequence: TGTGCCAGCAGTTTATCGCGATCAGGGCACTACGAGCAGTACTTC. Translation: CASSLSRSGHYEQYF.

This rearrangement joins TRBV7-9 to TRBJ1-4, with D perhaps matching TRBD1 (5 bases). Germline V gene lookup returns CDR1 SEHNR and CDR2 FQNEAQ (reference sequence). V dropped 0 bases and J dropped 5 bases, with 10 bases sitting between them. CDR3 length: 15 amino acids. The CDR3 DNA follows: TGTGCCAGCAGCTTAGCGATGGGGGGGAATGAAAAACTGTTTTTT. Its translation: CASSLAMGGNEKLFF.

J is TRBJ1-1 and V is TRBV7-9, with 7 bases lining up with TRBD1. Losses at the gene ends were 4 bases for V and 5 bases for J; bases not matched to a gene: 10. Germline values: CDR1 SEHNR, CDR2 FQNEAQ (reference sequence). This CDR3 spans 15 amino acids. The CDR3 DNA reads TGTGCCAGCAGCTACCCTAAGGGGGCCGGTACTGAAGCTTTCTTT. This codes for CASSYPKGAGTEAFF.

This chain joins TRBV25-1 and TRBJ1-4; D uncertain. Deletions cut 2 bases from V and 4 bases from J, with 20 bases between. Germline CDR1 MGHDK, CDR2 SYGVNS. The CDR3 runs 18 residues. The chain's CDR3 is CASSEIMAEGPVNEKLFF. CDR3 bases: TGTGCCAGCAGTGAAATAATGGCGGAGGGCCCGGTTAATGAAAAACTGTTTTTT.

The chain recombines TRBV28 with TRBJ2-7, with 9 bases fitting TRBD2. Germline lookup yields CDR1 MDHEN and CDR2 SYDVKM. The CDR3 extends over 16 amino acids. The ends lost 4 bases at V and 7 bases at J; junction bases unmatched: 14. CDR3 protein: CASSSRGSGRIGEQYF. The CDR3 DNA reads as TGTGCCAGCAGTTCCCGGGGTAGCGGGAGAATCGGAGAGCAGTACTTC.

The chain uses TRBV7-9 and TRBJ2-7, with 7 bases identical to TRBD2. The trim removed 3 bases at V and 3 bases at J, leaving 5 bases unmatched. The germline V gene has CDR1 SEHNR and CDR2 FQNEAQ (reference sequence). CDR3 size: 14 residues. The CDR3 is CASSFGRGVYEQYF. The DNA for the CDR3 is TGTGCCAGCAGCTTTGGTCGGGGGGTCTACGAGCAGTACTTC.

Only one count was recorded for this clone. The rearrangement uses TRBV16 and TRBJ2-3, with TRBD2 matching over 8 bases. V lost 2 bases, J lost 3 bases, and 13 bases stayed unmatched. Germline values: CDR1 KGHSY, CDR2 FQNENV. This CDR3 is 18 amino acids long. The CDR3 reads CASSQEPRSGSVTDTQYF. The CDR3 DNA sequence: TGTGCCAGCAGCCAAGAACCGCGCAGCGGGAGTGTAACAGATACGCAGTATTTT.

The chain joins TRBV28 to TRBJ1-5; 8 bases agree with TRBD1. The CDR3 extends over 16 amino acids. V lost 4 bases, J lost 3 bases, and 8 bases stayed unmatched. Germline lookup yields CDR1 MDHEN and CDR2 SYDVKM. The chain's CDR3 is CASSSSRTGNNQPQHF. The DNA of the CDR3 is TGTGCCAGCAGTTCATCTCGGACAGGGAACAATCAGCCCCAGCATTTT.

This chain links TRBV11-2 with TRBJ2-1; possible D gene TRBD1, 5 bases. V lost 0 bases and J lost 6, with 15 bases in between. The CDR3 runs to 16 residues. Germline values: CDR1 SGHAT, CDR2 FQNNGV. The CDR3 reads CASSLDRVRGGNEQFF. CDR3 nucleotide sequence: TGTGCCAGCAGCTTAGATCGGGTTAGGGGCGGCAATGAGCAGTTCTTC.

The V gene is TRBV11-2, the J gene TRBJ2-2, with D possibly matching TRBD2 (6 bases). CDR1 and CDR2 from the germline V gene are SGHAT and FQNNGV. V was pared by 0 bases and J by 5 bases, with 16 bases between. This CDR3 region has 17 residues. In DNA form, the CDR3 reads TGTGCCAGCAGCTTAGATCTTGGGACTGCGGGGACCGGGGAGCTGTTTTTT. Encoded protein: CASSLDLGTAGTGELFF.

This clone was seen just once. The V call is TRBV4-1, the J call TRBJ2-5, with 8 nucleotides matching TRBD2. Germline V CDR1 and CDR2: MGHRA, YSYEKL. After removal of 3 bases from V and 5 bases from J, the junction contained 8 bases not matched to a gene. The CDR3 has 15 residues. In DNA form, the CDR3 reads TGCGCCAGCAGCCACCTTCTGGAGCGGGGGGAGACCCAGTACTTC. Its protein is CASSHLLERGETQYF.

The gene calls are TRBV28 and TRBJ2-1, with a tentative D call TRBD2 (6 bases). The CDR3 length is 18 residues. Germline V lookup: CDR1 MDHEN, CDR2 SYDVKM. V was clipped by 5 bases and J by 7 bases, with 27 bases between them. This chain's CDR3 is CASSLETGLRGELNEQFF. CDR3 DNA sequence: TGTGCCAGCAGTCTCGAAACCGGACTGCGCGGGGAGTTGAATGAGCAGTTCTTC.

The CDR3 coding sequence is TGTGCCAGCAGTTTATTGACAGCGCACGAGCAGTACTTC. Translating it yields CASSLLTAHEQYF. The chain employs TRBV28 and TRBJ2-7, with D perhaps TRBD1 (5 bases). Per germline, CDR1 MDHEN and CDR2 SYDVKM. The length of the CDR3 is 13 residues. V was trimmed by 1 base and J by 5 bases, leaving 9 bases between them.

The CDR3 DNA reads as TGTGCCAGCAGTCGACATGCAACTAGCACGAACACCGGGGAGCTGTTTTTT. This translates into CASSRHATSTNTGELFF. This chain connects TRBV6-6 to TRBJ2-2, with D possibly matching TRBD2 (6 bases). Germline V lookup: CDR1 MNHNY, CDR2 SVGAGI (reference sequence). This CDR3 has 17 amino acids. The V end was cut by 5 bases, the J end by 0 bases, with 16 bases between.

The chain joins TRBV7-2 to TRBJ1-1; D is uncertain. Germline V gene data show CDR1 as SGHTA and CDR2 as FQGNSA. V was cut by 1 base and J by 11 bases, with 8 bases left in between. The CDR3 loop spans 11 amino acids. The CDR3, as DNA: TGTGCCAGCAGCTTAGATCGAGCGGCTTTCTTT. Protein: CASSLDRAAFF.

In its sample, this clone was seen once. This sequence joins TRBV6-4 and TRBJ1-5, with D tentatively TRBD1 (5 bases). The CDR3 covers 13 residues. Germline V lookup: CDR1 MRHNA, CDR2 SNTAGT. V lost 0 bases to trimming and J lost 9 bases, with 9 bases between them. CDR3 sequence reads: CASSDSKGLPQHF. The CDR3, as DNA: TGTGCCAGCAGTGACTCGAAGGGGTTGCCCCAGCATTTT.

This rearrangement joins TRBV6-2 or TRBV6-3 to TRBJ2-3; 7 bases align to TRBD2. This CDR3 is built from 18 residues. V lost 0 bases, J lost 0 bases, and 9 bases stayed unmatched. Germline loops: CDR1 MNHEY, CDR2 SVGEGT. The chain's CDR3 is CASSYSMLRDYSTDTQYF. CDR3 DNA: TGTGCCAGCAGTTACTCGATGCTCCGGGACTATAGCACAGATACGCAGTATTTT.

This clone was seen once. This rearrangement joins TRBV28 to TRBJ1-2; 7 nucleotides agree with TRBD1. Looked up from germline, CDR1 is MDHEN and CDR2 is SYDVKM. This CDR3 spans 15 amino acids. Trimming at V came to 7 bases and at J to 8 bases, leaving 16 bases not matched to a gene. CDR3 amino acids: CASITPGRGGRGYTF. DNA of the CDR3: TGTGCCAGCATTACCCCGGGTAGAGGGGGCCGGGGCTACACCTTC.